This T cell receptor beta chain is drawn from a study of control samples from healthy donors and cancer patients. Libraries were prepared by immunoSEQ multiplex PCR; TCRdb keeps only in-frame clonotypes and omits some of them. The sample includes about 80,000 clones, around 92% seen only once; the top ten take around 5.4%. This clone was observed a single time. The CDR3 is 13 residues long. Trimming took off 0 bases at V and 7 bases at J, with 9 bases between the two ends. Germline values: CDR1 WNHNN, CDR2 SYGVQD (reference sequence). The chain recombines TRBV10-1 with TRBJ1-1, with TRBD1 as a possible D gene (5 bases). The sequence was collected from a man aged 45-65 years in good health. Sequenced input: blood. The CDR3 region is CASSESGGIEAFF. The CDR3 nucleotides read TGCGCCAGCAGTGAGTCGGGGGGGATTGAAGCTTTCTTT.